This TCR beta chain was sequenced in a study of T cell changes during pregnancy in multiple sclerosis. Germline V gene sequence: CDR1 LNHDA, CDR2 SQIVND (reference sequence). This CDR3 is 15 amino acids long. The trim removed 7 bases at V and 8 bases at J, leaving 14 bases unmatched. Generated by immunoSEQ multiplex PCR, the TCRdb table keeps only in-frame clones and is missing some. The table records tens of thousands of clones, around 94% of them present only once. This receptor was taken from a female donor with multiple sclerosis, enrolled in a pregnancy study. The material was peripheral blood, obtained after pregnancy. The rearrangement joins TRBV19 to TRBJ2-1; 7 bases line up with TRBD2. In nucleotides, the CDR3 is TGTGCCAGTAATCCAGCGGGAAATCCTAGGGATGAGCAGTTCTTC. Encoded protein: CASNPAGNPRDEQFF.